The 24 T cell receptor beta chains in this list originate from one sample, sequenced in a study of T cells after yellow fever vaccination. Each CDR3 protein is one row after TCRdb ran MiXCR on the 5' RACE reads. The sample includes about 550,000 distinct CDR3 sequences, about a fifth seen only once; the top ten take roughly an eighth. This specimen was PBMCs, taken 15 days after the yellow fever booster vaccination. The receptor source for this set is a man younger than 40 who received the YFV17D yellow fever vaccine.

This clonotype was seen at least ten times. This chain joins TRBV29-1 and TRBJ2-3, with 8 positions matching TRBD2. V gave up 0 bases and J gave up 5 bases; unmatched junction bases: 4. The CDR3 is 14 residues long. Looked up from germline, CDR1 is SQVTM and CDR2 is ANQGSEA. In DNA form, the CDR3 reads TGCAGCGTTGAAGACGGGAGGGGCGGAGATACGCAGTATTTT. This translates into CSVEDGRGGDTQYF.

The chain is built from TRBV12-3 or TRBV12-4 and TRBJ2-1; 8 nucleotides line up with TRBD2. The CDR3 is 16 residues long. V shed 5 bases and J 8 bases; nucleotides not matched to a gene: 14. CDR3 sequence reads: CASSNKGGLEIDEQFF. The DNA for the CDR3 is TGTGCCAGCAGTAACAAGGGGGGACTAGAGATAGATGAGCAGTTCTTC.

The CDR3 coding sequence is TGTGCCAGCAGTTTCTATCATGTTGGGGGAGTGGAATACAATGAGCAGTTCTTC. This codes for CASSFYHVGGVEYNEQFF. The chain has TRBV27 and TRBJ2-1, with D perhaps assigned TRBD1 or TRBD2 (5 bases each). The CDR3 consists of 18 residues. Per the germline V gene, CDR1 is MNHEY and CDR2 is SMNVEV (reference sequence). V was pared by 3 bases and J by 4 bases, with 22 bases between.

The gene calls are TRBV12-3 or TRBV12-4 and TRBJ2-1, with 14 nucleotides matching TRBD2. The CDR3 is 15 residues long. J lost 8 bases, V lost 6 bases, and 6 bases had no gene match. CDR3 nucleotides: TGTGCCAGCAGAGGGACTAGCGGGAGATTGTATGAGCAGTTCTTC. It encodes CASRGTSGRLYEQFF.

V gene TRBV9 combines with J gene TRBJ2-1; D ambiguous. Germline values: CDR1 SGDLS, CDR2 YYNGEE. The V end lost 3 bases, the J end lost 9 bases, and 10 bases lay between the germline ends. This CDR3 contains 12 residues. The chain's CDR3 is CASSEMGTEQFF. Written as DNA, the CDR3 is TGTGCCAGCAGCGAGATGGGAACTGAGCAGTTCTTC.

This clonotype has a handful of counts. CDR3 sequence reads: CASSQESSGASYEQYF. The CDR3 DNA is TGTGCCAGCAGCCAAGAGTCGAGCGGGGCGTCCTACGAGCAGTACTTC. The V call is TRBV4-2, the J call TRBJ2-7, with 7 bases matching TRBD2. Germline V lookup: CDR1 LGHNA, CDR2 YNFKEQ. There are 16 residues in the CDR3. The V and J ends lost 0 bases and 1 base, in that order; junction bases with no gene match: 6.

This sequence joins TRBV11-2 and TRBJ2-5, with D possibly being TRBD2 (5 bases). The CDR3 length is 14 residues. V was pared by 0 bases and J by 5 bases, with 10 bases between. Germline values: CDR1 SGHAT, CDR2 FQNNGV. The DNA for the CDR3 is TGTGCCAGCAGCTTAGATTGGACTGGGGAGACCCAGTACTTC. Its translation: CASSLDWTGETQYF.

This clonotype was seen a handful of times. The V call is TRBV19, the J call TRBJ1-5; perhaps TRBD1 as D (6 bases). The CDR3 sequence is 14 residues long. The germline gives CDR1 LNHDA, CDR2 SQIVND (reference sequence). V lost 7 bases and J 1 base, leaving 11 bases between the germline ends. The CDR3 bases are TGTGCCAGTATGGGAGGGGGAAGCAATCAGCCCCAGCATTTT. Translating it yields CASMGGGSNQPQHF.

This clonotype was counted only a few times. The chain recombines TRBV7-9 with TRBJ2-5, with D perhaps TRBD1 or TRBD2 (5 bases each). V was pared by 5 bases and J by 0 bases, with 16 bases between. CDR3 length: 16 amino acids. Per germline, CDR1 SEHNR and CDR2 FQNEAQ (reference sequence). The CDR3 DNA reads TGTGCCAGCAGCCCCGGTGGGGACGGACACCAAGAGACCCAGTACTTC. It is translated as CASSPGGDGHQETQYF.

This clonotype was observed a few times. CDR3 nucleotides: TGTGCCAGCACCCAGGGTTCTCAAGGGGCCAACGTCCTGACTTTC. This translates into CASTQGSQGANVLTF. V is TRBV5-6 and J is TRBJ2-6; D is perhaps TRBD1 (5 bases). From germline, CDR1 is SGHDT and CDR2 YYEEEE. V lost 6 bases to trimming and J lost 4 bases, with 14 bases between them. This CDR3 comprises 15 residues.

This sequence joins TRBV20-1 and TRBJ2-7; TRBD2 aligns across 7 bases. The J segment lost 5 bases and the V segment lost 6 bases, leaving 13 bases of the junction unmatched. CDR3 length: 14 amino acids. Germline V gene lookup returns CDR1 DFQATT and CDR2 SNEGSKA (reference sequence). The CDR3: CSAEWGGTNDEQYF. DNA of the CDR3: TGCAGTGCGGAATGGGGAGGGACGAATGACGAGCAGTACTTC.

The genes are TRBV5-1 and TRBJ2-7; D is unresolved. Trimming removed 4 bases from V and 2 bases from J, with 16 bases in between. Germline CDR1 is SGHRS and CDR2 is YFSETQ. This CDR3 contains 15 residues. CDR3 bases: TGCGCCAGCAGCCTCGACACCCCCGGACCCTACGAGCAGTACTTC. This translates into CASSLDTPGPYEQYF.

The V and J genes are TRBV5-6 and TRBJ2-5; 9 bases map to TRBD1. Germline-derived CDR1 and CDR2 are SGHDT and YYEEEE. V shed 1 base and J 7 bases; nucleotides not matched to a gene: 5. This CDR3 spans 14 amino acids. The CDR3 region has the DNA TGTGCCAGCAGCTTGTGGGACAGGGAGGGGACCCAGTACTTC. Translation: CASSLWDREGTQYF.

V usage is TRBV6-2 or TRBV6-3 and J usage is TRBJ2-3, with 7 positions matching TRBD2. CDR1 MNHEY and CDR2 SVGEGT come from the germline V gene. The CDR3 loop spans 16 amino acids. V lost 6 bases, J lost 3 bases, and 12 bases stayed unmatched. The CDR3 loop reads CASRKKGPSGTDTQYF. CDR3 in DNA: TGTGCCAGCAGAAAAAAGGGGCCTAGCGGAACAGATACGCAGTATTTT.

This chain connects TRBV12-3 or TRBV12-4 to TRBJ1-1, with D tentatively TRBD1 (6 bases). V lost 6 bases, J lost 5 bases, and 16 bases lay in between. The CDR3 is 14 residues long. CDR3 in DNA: TGTGCCAGCAGATCCACAGGGTGGAAAACTGAAGCTTTCTTT. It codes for CASRSTGWKTEAFF.

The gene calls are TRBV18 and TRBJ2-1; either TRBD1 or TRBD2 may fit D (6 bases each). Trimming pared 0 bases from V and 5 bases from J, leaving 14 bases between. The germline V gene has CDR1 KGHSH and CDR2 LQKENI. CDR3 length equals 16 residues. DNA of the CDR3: TGTGCCAGCTCACCACCCTCGGGGGCAGAAAACAATGAGCAGTTCTTC. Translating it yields CASSPPSGAENNEQFF.

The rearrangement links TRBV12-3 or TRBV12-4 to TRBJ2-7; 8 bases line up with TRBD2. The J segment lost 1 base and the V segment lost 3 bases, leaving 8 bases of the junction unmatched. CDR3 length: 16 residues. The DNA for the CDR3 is TGTGCCAGCAGTTTTGGACGAAGCGGGAGATCCTACGAGCAGTACTTC. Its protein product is CASSFGRSGRSYEQYF.

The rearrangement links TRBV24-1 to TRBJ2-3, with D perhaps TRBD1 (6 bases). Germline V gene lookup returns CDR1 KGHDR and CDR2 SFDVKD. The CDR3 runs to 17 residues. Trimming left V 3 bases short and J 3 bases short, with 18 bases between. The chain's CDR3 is CATSDPGGRGFTDTQYF. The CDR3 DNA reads TGTGCCACCAGTGATCCTGGGGGCAGGGGATTTACAGATACGCAGTATTTT.

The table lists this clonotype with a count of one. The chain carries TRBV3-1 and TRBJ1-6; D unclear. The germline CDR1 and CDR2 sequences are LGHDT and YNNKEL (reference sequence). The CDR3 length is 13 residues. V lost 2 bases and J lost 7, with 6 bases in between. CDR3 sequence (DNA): TGTGCCAGCAGCCAACGCGTAAATTCACCCCTCCACTTT. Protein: CASSQRVNSPLHF.

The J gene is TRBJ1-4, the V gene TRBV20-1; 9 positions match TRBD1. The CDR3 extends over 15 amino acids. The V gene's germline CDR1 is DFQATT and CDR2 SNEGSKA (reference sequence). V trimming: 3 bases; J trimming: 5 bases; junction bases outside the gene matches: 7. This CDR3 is CSASRHGTGNEKLFF. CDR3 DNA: TGCAGTGCTAGTCGCCACGGGACAGGGAATGAAAAACTGTTTTTT.

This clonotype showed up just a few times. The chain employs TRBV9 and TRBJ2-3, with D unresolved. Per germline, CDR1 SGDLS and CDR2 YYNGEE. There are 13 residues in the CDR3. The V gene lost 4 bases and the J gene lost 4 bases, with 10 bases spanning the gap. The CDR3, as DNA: TGTGCCAGCAGCCTGGGGAATTCAGATACGCAGTATTTT. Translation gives CASSLGNSDTQYF. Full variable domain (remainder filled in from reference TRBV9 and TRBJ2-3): DSGVTQTPKHLITATGQRVTLRCSPRSGDLSVYWYQQSLDQGLQFLIQYYNGEERAKGNILERFSAQQFPDLHSELNLSSLELGDSALYFCASSLGNSDTQYFGPGTRLTVL.

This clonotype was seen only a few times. CDR3 loop: CASSLGGNTYNEQFF. As DNA, the CDR3 is TGTGCCAGCAGCTTGGGCGGGAACACCTACAATGAGCAGTTCTTC. This sequence joins TRBV5-4 and TRBJ2-1; D might be TRBD2 (6 bases). V was trimmed by 0 bases and J by 2 bases, leaving 9 bases between them. The length of the CDR3 is 15 residues. Germline CDR1 reads SGHNT; CDR2 reads YYREEE (reference sequence).

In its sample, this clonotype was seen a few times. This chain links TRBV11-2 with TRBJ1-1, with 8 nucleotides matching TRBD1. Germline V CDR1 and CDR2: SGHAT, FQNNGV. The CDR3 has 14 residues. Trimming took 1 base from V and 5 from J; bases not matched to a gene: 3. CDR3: CASSLGTGRTEAFF. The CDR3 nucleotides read TGTGCCAGCAGCTTAGGGACAGGGAGGACTGAAGCTTTCTTT.

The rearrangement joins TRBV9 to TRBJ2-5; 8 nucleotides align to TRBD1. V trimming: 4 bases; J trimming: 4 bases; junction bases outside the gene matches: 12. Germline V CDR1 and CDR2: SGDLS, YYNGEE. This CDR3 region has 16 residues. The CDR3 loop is CASSPHGTGGAETQYF. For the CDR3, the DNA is TGTGCCAGCAGCCCCCACGGGACAGGAGGGGCAGAGACCCAGTACTTC.